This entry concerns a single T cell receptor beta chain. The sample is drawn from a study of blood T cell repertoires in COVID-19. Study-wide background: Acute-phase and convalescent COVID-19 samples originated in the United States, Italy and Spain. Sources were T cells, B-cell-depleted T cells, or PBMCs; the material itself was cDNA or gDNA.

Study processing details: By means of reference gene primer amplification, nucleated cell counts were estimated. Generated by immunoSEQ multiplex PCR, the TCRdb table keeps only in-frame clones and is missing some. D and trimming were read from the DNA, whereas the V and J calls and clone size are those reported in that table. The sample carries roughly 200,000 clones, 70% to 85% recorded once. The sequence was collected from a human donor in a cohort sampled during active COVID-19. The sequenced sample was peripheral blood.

The CDR3 spells CASSFGSYGYTF. CDR3 DNA: TGTGCCAGCAGTTTTGGGAGCTATGGCTACACCTTC. The chain couples TRBV28 to TRBJ1-2; D unresolved. V was shortened by 3 bases and J by 4 bases, with 6 bases between the two germline ends. This CDR3 is built from 12 residues. Germline CDR1 MDHEN, CDR2 SYDVKM.